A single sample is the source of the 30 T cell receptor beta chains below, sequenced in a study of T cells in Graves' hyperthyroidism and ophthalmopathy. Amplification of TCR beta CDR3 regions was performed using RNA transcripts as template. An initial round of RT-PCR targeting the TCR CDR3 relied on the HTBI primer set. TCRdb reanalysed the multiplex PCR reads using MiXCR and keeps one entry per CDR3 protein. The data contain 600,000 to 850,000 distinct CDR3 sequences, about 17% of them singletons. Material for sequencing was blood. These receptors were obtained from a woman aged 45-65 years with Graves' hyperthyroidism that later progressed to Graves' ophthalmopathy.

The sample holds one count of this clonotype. In DNA form, the CDR3 reads TGTGCCAGCAGCCCAAAATGGGGGACGGCCCCTCAAGAGCAGTTCTTC. Translating gives CASSPKWGTAPQEQFF. This rearrangement joins TRBV11-1 to TRBJ2-1; D may match TRBD1 or TRBD2 (5 bases each). The CDR3 is made up of 16 amino acids. Trimming removed 5 bases at V and 10 bases at J, with 24 bases between. Germline V gene data show CDR1 as SGHAT and CDR2 as FQDESV (reference sequence).

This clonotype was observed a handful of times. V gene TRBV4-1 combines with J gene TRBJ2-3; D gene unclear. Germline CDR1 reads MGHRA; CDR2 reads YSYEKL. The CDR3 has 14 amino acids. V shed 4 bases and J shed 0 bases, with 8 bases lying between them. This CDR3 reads CASSPDLSTDTQYF. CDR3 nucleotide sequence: TGCGCCAGCAGCCCCGATCTCAGCACAGATACGCAGTATTTT.

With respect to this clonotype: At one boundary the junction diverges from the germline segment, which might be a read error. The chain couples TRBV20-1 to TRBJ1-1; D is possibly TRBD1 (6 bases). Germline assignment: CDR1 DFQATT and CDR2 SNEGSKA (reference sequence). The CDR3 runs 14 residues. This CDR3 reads CSARGRGPNTEALF. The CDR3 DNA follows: TGCAGTGCTAGAGGTCGGGGGCCGAACACTGAAGCTCTCTTT.

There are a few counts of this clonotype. The CDR3 reads CASSFADSSYEQYF. The CDR3, as DNA: TGTGCCAGCAGTTTCGCGGATTCGTCCTACGAGCAGTACTTC. This chain uses TRBV27 with TRBJ2-7; no clear D. CDR1 is MNHEY and CDR2 is SMNVEV in the germline V gene (reference sequence). CDR3 length: 14 residues. The ends were cut back, 3 bases at V and 1 base at J, with 10 bases in the middle.

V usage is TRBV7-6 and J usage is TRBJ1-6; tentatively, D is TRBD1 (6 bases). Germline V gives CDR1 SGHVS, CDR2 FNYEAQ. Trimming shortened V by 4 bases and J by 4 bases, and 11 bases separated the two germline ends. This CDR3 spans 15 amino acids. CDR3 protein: CASSSDSRYNSPLHF. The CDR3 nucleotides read TGTGCCAGCAGCTCGGACAGTAGATATAATTCACCCCTCCACTTT.

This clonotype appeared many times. CDR3 bases: TGTGCCAGCAGCCAAATGTTTTGGGAAGAAGAGACCCAGTACTTC. It translates to CASSQMFWEEETQYF. The chain uses TRBV3-1 and TRBJ2-5; the D is unclear. Germline CDR1 and CDR2: LGHDT and YNNKEL (reference sequence). The CDR3 consists of 15 residues. V dropped 2 bases and J dropped 3 bases, with 13 bases sitting between them.

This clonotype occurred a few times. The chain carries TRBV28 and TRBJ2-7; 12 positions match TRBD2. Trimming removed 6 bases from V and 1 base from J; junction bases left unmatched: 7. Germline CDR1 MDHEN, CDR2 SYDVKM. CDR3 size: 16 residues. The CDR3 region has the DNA TGTGCCAGCAGACTGTTCGGGACTAGCGGGTCCTACGAGCAGTACTTC. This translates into CASRLFGTSGSYEQYF.

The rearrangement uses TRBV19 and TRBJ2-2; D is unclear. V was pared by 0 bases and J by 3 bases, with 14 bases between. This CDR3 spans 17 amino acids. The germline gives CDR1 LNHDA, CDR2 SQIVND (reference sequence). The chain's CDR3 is CASSIDDWQEYTGELFF. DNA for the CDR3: TGTGCCAGTAGTATAGATGATTGGCAGGAATACACCGGGGAGCTGTTTTTT.

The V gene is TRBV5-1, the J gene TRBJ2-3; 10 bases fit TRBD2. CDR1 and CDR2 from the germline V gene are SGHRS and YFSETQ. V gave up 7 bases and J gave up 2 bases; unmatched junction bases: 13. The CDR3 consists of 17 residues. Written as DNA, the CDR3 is TGCGCCAGCTCCTATCCGGGAACTAGCGGGGACACAGATACGCAGTATTTT. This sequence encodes CASSYPGTSGDTDTQYF.

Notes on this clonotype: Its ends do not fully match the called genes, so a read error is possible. CDR3: CASSNSGTPDQNYEQYF. The DNA of the CDR3 is TGTGCCAGCAGTAACTCCGGGACACCGGACCAAAACTACGAGCAGTACTTC. V and J are TRBV6-5 and TRBJ2-7, with a tentative D call TRBD1 (6 bases). Germline lookup yields CDR1 MNHEY and CDR2 SVGAGI. The CDR3 has 17 residues.

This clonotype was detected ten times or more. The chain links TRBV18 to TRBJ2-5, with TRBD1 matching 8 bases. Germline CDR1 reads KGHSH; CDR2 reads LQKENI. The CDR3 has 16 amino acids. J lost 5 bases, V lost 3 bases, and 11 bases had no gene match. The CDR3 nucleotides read TGTGCCAGCTCACCGAGACAGGGGCGAGGGCTGGAGACCCAGTACTTC. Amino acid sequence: CASSPRQGRGLETQYF.

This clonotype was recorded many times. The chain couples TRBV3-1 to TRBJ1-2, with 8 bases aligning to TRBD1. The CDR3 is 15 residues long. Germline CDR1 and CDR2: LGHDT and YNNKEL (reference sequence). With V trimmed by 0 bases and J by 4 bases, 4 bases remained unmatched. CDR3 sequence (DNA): TGTGCCAGCAGCCAAGATCAGGGGGCGACCTATGGCTACACCTTC. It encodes CASSQDQGATYGYTF.

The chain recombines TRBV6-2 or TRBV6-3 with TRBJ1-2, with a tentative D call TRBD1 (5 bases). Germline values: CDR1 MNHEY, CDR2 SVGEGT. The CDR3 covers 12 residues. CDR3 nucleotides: TGTGCAGCAGGGCCAGCTAACTATGGCTACACCTTC. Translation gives CAAGPANYGYTF.

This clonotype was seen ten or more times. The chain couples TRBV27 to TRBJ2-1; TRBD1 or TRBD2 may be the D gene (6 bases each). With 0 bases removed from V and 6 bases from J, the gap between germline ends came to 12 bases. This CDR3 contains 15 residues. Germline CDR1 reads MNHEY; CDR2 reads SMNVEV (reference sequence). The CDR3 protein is CASSLSGGLVNEQFF. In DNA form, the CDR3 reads TGTGCCAGCAGTTTATCAGGGGGGCTAGTCAATGAGCAGTTCTTC.

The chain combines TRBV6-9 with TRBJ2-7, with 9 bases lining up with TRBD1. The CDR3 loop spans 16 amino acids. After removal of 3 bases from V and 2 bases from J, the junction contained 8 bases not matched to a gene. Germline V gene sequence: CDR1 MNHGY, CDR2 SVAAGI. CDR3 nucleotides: TGTGCCAGCAGTTACGCACGGGACAGGGTTACCTACGAGCAGTACTTC. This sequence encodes CASSYARDRVTYEQYF.

CDR3 sequence: CASSSPGAVGENTIYF. DNA for the CDR3: TGTGCCAGCAGTTCCCCGGGGGCCGTTGGCGAGAACACCATATATTTT. V usage is TRBV12-3 or TRBV12-4 and J usage is TRBJ1-3; D possibly corresponds to TRBD1 (6 bases). Trimming removed 4 bases from V and 7 bases from J, with 20 bases in between. This CDR3 contains 16 residues.

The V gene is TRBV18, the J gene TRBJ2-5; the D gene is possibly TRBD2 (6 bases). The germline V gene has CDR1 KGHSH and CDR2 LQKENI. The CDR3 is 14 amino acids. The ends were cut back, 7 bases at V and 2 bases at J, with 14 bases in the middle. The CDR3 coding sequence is TGTGCCAGCTTAAGTAATAGCGGACAAGAGACCCAGTACTTC. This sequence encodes CASLSNSGQETQYF.

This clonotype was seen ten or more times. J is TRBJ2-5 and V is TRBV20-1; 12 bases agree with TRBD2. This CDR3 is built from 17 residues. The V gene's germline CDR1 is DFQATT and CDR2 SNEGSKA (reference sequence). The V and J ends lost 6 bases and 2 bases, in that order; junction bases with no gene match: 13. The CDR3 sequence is CSAILAGGSSFQETQYF. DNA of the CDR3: TGCAGTGCGATCCTAGCGGGGGGGAGCTCGTTTCAAGAGACCCAGTACTTC.

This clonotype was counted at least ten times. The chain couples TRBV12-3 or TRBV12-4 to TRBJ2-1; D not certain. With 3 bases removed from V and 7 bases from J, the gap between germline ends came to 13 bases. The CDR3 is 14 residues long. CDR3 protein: CASSFGQVGNEQFF. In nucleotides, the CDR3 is TGTGCCAGCAGTTTCGGGCAGGTGGGGAATGAGCAGTTCTTC.

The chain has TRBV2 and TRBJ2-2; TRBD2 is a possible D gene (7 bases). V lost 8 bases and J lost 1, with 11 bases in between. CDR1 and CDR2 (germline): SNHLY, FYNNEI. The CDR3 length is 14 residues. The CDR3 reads CASSGGQNTGELFF. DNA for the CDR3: TGTGCCAGCTCGGGGGGCCAGAACACCGGGGAGCTGTTTTTT.

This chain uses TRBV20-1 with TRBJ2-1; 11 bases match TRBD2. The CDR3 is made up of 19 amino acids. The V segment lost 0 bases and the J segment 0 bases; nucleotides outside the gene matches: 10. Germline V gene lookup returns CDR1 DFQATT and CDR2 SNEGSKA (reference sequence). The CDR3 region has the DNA TGCAGTGCTAGAGATCAGGGTCTAGCGGGGGGACGCTCCTACAATGAGCAGTTCTTC. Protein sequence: CSARDQGLAGGRSYNEQFF.

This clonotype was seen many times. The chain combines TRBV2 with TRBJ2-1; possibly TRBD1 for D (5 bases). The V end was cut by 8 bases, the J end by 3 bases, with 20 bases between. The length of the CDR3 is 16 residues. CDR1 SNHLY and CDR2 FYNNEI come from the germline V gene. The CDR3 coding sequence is TGTGCCAGCCGCAACCCTGACAGTGTTAGCTACAATGAGCAGTTCTTC. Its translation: CASRNPDSVSYNEQFF.

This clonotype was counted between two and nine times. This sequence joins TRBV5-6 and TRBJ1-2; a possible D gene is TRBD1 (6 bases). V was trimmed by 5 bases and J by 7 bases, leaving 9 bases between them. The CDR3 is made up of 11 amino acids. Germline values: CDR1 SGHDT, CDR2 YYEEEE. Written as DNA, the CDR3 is TGTGCCAGCAGGAGGGGGGGTGGCTACACCTTC. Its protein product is CASRRGGGYTF. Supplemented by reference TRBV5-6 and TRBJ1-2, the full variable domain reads DAGVTQSPTHLIKTRGQQVTLRCSPKSGHDTVSWYQQALGQGPQFIFQYYEEEERQRGNFPDRFSGHQFPNYSSELNVNALLLGDSALYLCASRRGGGYTFGSGTRLTVV.

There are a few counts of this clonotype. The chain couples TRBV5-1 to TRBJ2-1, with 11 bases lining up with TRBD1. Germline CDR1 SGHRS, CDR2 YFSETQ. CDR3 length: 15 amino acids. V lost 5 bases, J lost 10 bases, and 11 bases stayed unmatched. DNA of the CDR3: TGCGCCAGCAGGACACCGGGACAGGGGGTAGGGGAGCAGTTCTTC. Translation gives CASRTPGQGVGEQFF.

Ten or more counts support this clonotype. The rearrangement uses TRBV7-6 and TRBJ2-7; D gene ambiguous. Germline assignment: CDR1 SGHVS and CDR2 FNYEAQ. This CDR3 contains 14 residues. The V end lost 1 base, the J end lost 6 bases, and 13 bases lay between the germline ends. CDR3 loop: CASSLEAVPREQYF. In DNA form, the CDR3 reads TGTGCCAGCAGCTTAGAAGCCGTCCCCCGCGAGCAGTACTTC.

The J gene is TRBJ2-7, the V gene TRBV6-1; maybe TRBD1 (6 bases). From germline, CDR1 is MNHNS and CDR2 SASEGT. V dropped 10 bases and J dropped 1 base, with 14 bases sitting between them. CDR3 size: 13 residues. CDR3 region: CATQPGASYEQYF. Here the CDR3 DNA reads TGTGCCACGCAGCCAGGGGCGTCCTACGAGCAGTACTTC.

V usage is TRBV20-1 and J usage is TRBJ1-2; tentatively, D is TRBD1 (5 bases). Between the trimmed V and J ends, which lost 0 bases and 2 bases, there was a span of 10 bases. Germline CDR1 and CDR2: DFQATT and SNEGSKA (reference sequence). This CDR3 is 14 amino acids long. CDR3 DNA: TGCAGTGCTAGAGAGGCAGGGACGAACTATGGCTACACCTTC. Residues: CSAREAGTNYGYTF.

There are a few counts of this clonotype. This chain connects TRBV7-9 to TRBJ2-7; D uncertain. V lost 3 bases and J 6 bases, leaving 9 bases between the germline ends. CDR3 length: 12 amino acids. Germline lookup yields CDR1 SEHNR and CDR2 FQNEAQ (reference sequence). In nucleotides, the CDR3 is TGTGCCAGCAGCTTCTATTCCGTCGAGCAGTACTTC. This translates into CASSFYSVEQYF.

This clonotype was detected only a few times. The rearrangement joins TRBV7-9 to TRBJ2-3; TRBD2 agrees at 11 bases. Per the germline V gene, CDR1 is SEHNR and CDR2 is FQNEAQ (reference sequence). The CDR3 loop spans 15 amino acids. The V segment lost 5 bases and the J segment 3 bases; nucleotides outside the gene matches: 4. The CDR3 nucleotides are TGTGCCAGCAGCACCACTAGCGGGAGTACAGATACGCAGTATTTT. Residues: CASSTTSGSTDTQYF.

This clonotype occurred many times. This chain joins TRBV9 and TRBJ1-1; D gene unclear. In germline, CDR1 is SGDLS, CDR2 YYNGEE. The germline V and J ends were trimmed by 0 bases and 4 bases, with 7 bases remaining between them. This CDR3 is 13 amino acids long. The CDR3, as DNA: TGTGCCAGCAGCGTAGAACTGAGCACTGAAGCTTTCTTT. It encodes CASSVELSTEAFF.